This T cell receptor (beta chain) comes out of a study of blood T cell repertoires in COVID-19. CDR3 size: 14 residues. In germline, CDR1 is DFQATT, CDR2 SNEGSKA (reference sequence). V lost 3 bases and J lost 5; bases outside the gene matches: 6. Profiled with immunoSEQ multiplex PCR; TCRdb holds only in-frame clones, not every one. Found here are tens of thousands of clones, around 87% of them singletons; the top ten hold approximately 5.4%. Sequences were obtained from peripheral blood. The source of this sequence is a man aged 55 to 70 with active COVID-19. This sequence joins TRBV20-1 and TRBJ2-1, with 8 nucleotides matching TRBD2. DNA of the CDR3: TGCAGTGCTAGTCGAGGGCGGGGGGACAATGAGCAGTTCTTC. Its protein product is CSASRGRGDNEQFF.